The TCR beta chain described here comes from a study of blood T cell repertoires in COVID-19. Recruited during active infection, patients (from Seattle) were subsequently followed longitudinally. The CDR3 sequence is 15 residues long. V was clipped by 3 bases and J by 4 bases; unmatched bases: 6. CDR1 is LNHDA, CDR2 SQIVND, per germline (reference sequence). This clone was seen just once. Method: immunoSEQ multiplex PCR; TCRdb's copy keeps in-frame clones and lacks some. The sample lists 150,000 to 250,000 clones; 90% to 95% were seen once. This TCR derives from a man in his thirties or forties with COVID-19, enrolled during active disease. The chain uses TRBV19 and TRBJ1-1, with 9 bases that match TRBD1. The sequenced sample was peripheral blood. The chain's CDR3 is CASSIRGTGSTEAFF. The DNA for the CDR3 is TGTGCCAGTAGTATTCGCGGGACAGGGAGCACTGAAGCTTTCTTT.